This entry concerns a single T cell receptor beta chain. Its antigen is unidentified. The data were obtained in a study of response to subunit inactivated influenza vaccine. Study results and limitations: It was suggested by the authors that few new T cells are recruited by each seasonal influenza vaccination.

One entry per CDR3 protein results from TCRdb running MiXCR on the RT-PCR reads. The sample has about 830,000 distinct CDR3 sequences, about 18% seen once. CDR1 is DFQATT, CDR2 SNEGSKA, per germline (reference sequence). Trimming removed 1 base at V and 8 bases at J, with 14 bases between. This CDR3 has 14 amino acids. Sequences were derived from PBMCs from blood, sampled 5 to 6 days after vaccination. The sequence was obtained from a man aged 50 to 59 who received an inactivated influenza vaccine. V is TRBV20-1 and J is TRBJ1-4; D call uncertain. CDR3 in amino acids: CSARVDEAREKLFF. CDR3 nucleotide sequence: TGCAGTGCTAGAGTTGACGAGGCTCGAGAAAAACTGTTTTTT.